The 24 T cell receptor beta chains below were found in one sample sequenced in a study of post-analysis software for immune sequencing data. Libraries were made from TCR beta cDNA, and they carried unique molecular identifiers. TCRdb reprocessed the PCR reads via MiXCR and lists one record per CDR3 protein. The sample records some 450,000 distinct CDR3 sequences, around 40% being singletons. Study conclusions and caveats: With TRBV5-6, TRBV5-1 and TRBV20-1 included, several TRBV segments were more frequent in patients than in controls.

For these receptors, no antigen is known. Sequencing was carried out using blood. The receptors come from a girl aged 5-17 years with multiple sclerosis.

For this clonotype: A read error may explain this, as a much larger clone is one base away. The CDR3 region is CASSQGYTIDTQYF. The CDR3 coding sequence is TGTGCCAGCAGCCAGGGGTACACCATAGATACGCAGTATTTT. The chain joins TRBV6-6 to TRBJ2-3, with D maybe TRBD1 (6 bases). The V and J ends lost 6 bases and 5 bases respectively, with 15 bases between them. The CDR3 consists of 14 residues. Per the germline V gene, CDR1 is MNHNY and CDR2 is SVGAGI (reference sequence).

This clonotype has a handful of counts. V is TRBV5-5 and J is TRBJ2-7; perhaps TRBD1 as D (6 bases). Trimming left V 3 bases short and J 6 bases short, with 25 bases between. This CDR3 contains 17 residues. Germline V gives CDR1 SGHKS, CDR2 YYEKEE (reference sequence). Here the CDR3 DNA reads TGTGCCAGCAGCTCAACTCGCCGGGACATGGACCTAGGCGAGCAGTACTTC. This translates into CASSSTRRDMDLGEQYF.

The chain recombines TRBV27 with TRBJ2-7; no reliable D call. CDR3 length: 17 residues. Germline V gene sequence: CDR1 MNHEY, CDR2 SMNVEV (reference sequence). Trimming cost V 2 bases and J 3 bases, with 20 bases left between them. CDR3 sequence (DNA): TGTGCCAGCAGTTTAACAGTCCCTTTCAAAACGTTCTACGAGCAGTACTTC. It translates to CASSLTVPFKTFYEQYF.

This clonotype was seen at least ten times. This chain uses TRBV20-1 with TRBJ1-2; 10 bases agree with TRBD1. Germline V gene data show CDR1 as DFQATT and CDR2 as SNEGSKA (reference sequence). The CDR3 runs 13 residues. Germline trimming cut 5 bases from V and 2 bases from J; bases unmatched to any gene: 2. CDR3 in amino acids: CSAPGQGNYGYTF. CDR3 bases: TGCAGTGCTCCGGGACAGGGGAACTATGGCTACACCTTC.

The chain has TRBV5-5 and TRBJ2-7, with 8 positions matching TRBD1. This CDR3 is built from 14 residues. J lost 6 bases, V lost 2 bases, and 7 bases had no gene match. CDR1 is SGHKS and CDR2 is YYEKEE in the germline V gene (reference sequence). CDR3 sequence: CASSFDRGGVEQYF. CDR3 in DNA: TGTGCCAGCAGCTTTGACAGGGGAGGCGTCGAGCAGTACTTC.

The chain joins TRBV6-4 to TRBJ2-5; no clear D. The end of the DNA fits TRBJ2-7 better, so the J call may be wrong. The CDR3 has 15 amino acids. CDR1 is MRHNA, CDR2 SNTAGT, per germline. The CDR3 loop reads CASSDYDAKSCEQYF. CDR3 sequence (DNA): TGTGCCAGCAGTGACTACGATGCGAAGAGCTGCGAGCAGTACTTC.

This sequence joins TRBV6-1 and TRBJ2-5, with TRBD2 matching 9 bases. The V gene end was trimmed by 6 bases and the J gene end by 5 bases; junction bases not matched to a gene: 10. CDR1 and CDR2 from the germline V gene are MNHNS and SASEGT. The CDR3 covers 15 residues. The CDR3 nucleotides read TGTGCCAGCAGGAATAGCGGGAGCGGGTGGGAGACCCAGTACTTC. Translation gives CASRNSGSGWETQYF.

The gene calls are TRBV3-1 and TRBJ2-1; 9 nucleotides agree with TRBD2. V lost 1 base to trimming and J lost 2 bases; unmatched junction nucleotides: 3. Germline V gene lookup returns CDR1 LGHDT and CDR2 YNNKEL (reference sequence). CDR3 length: 16 residues. The CDR3 region has the DNA TGTGCCAGCAGCCAAGGGCTAGCGGGACCCTACAATGAGCAGTTCTTC. It yields the protein CASSQGLAGPYNEQFF.

V is TRBV5-1 and J is TRBJ2-7, with a weak D call TRBD1 (5 bases). The V gene's germline CDR1 is SGHRS and CDR2 YFSETQ. This CDR3 has 14 amino acids. The V end was cut by 4 bases, the J end by 1 base, with 12 bases between. For the CDR3, the DNA is TGCGCCAGCAGCACGACAGTCCCTTCCTACGAGCAGTACTTC. It encodes CASSTTVPSYEQYF.

The chain couples TRBV4-1 to TRBJ1-1; D may be TRBD1 (5 bases). The V and J ends lost 0 bases and 0 bases respectively, with 20 bases between them. The length of the CDR3 is 19 residues. Looked up from germline, CDR1 is MGHRA and CDR2 is YSYEKL. The CDR3 loop is CASSQDPLLTGEMNTEAFF. The CDR3 DNA follows: TGCGCCAGCAGCCAAGATCCACTATTAACAGGAGAGATGAACACTGAAGCTTTCTTT.

This rearrangement joins TRBV29-1 to TRBJ1-1; possibly TRBD1 for D (6 bases). The V gene lost 4 bases and the J gene lost 9 bases, with 12 bases spanning the gap. Germline lookup yields CDR1 SQVTM and CDR2 ANQGSEA. The CDR3 covers 11 residues. The CDR3 spells CSVARDTKAFF. CDR3 coding DNA: TGCAGCGTTGCCAGGGACACCAAAGCTTTCTTT.

There are a few counts of this clonotype. V and J are TRBV4-2 and TRBJ2-1; D assignment may be TRBD1 or TRBD2 (5 bases each). The CDR3 extends over 12 amino acids. The germline gives CDR1 LGHNA, CDR2 YNFKEQ. Trimming removed 1 base at V and 13 bases at J, with 11 bases between. Here the CDR3 reads CASSQVSGTQFF. CDR3 DNA: TGTGCCAGCAGCCAAGTTTCGGGGACCCAGTTCTTC.

This chain links TRBV29-1 with TRBJ2-1, with 7 positions matching TRBD2. CDR3 size: 15 residues. Germline CDR1 is SQVTM and CDR2 is ANQGSEA. Trimming took 1 base from V and 11 from J; bases not matched to a gene: 14. In DNA, the CDR3 is TGCAGCGTTGAAGGAAGGCGGGAGCGGTGGAATAAGCAGTTCTTC. It encodes CSVEGRRERWNKQFF.

In its sample, this clonotype was seen a few times. Sequence at one end of the junction differs from germline and may be a read error. This chain joins TRBV20-1 and TRBJ2-4; no reliable D call. This CDR3 has 14 residues. CDR1 and CDR2 from the germline V gene are DFQATT and SNEGSKA (reference sequence). The CDR3 DNA reads TGCAGTGCAGATATGTTGCCGTGGGGAAACGTTCAGTACTTC. Translated: CSADMLPWGNVQYF.

The chain carries TRBV18 and TRBJ2-5, with D perhaps TRBD2 (5 bases). This CDR3 region has 18 residues. The V and J ends lost 2 bases and 5 bases respectively, with 24 bases between them. The germline gives CDR1 KGHSH, CDR2 LQKENI. The CDR3 protein is CASSPELGSGRLRETQYF. Written as DNA, the CDR3 is TGTGCCAGCTCACCAGAACTAGGGTCAGGTCGTCTTCGGGAGACCCAGTACTTC.

This clonotype was observed at least ten times. The CDR3 reads CASRGQANTEAFF. For the CDR3, the DNA is TGTGCCAGCAGGGGACAGGCGAACACTGAAGCTTTCTTT. The genes are TRBV6-6 and TRBJ1-1; the match to TRBD1 covers 8 bases. Germline values: CDR1 MNHNY, CDR2 SVGAGI (reference sequence). The V segment lost 6 bases and the J segment 1 base; nucleotides outside the gene matches: 1. The CDR3 is 13 amino acids.

As for this clonotype: A junction end diverges from the germline sequence, so it may reflect a read error. This sequence joins TRBV29-1 and TRBJ2-5; 8 bases match TRBD2. There are 14 residues in the CDR3. CDR1 is SQVTM and CDR2 is ANQGSEA in the germline V gene. CDR3 sequence (DNA): TGCAGCGTTTGGGGAGGACAAGCGGGAGAGATCCAGTACTTC. Translating gives CSVWGGQAGEIQYF.

J is TRBJ1-1 and V is TRBV9, with D possibly TRBD1 on 5 matching bases. V was pared by 4 bases and J by 2 bases, with 15 bases between. The CDR3 is made up of 15 amino acids. From germline, CDR1 is SGDLS and CDR2 YYNGEE. For the CDR3, the DNA is TGTGCCAGCAGCAAAACCGGGACGGACAACACTGAAGCTTTCTTT. Translated: CASSKTGTDNTEAFF. Based on the CDR3 plus reference TRBV9 and TRBJ1-1, the full variable domain is DSGVTQTPKHLITATGQRVTLRCSPRSGDLSVYWYQQSLDQGLQFLIQYYNGEERAKGNILERFSAQQFPDLHSELNLSSLELGDSALYFCASSKTGTDNTEAFFGQGTRLTVV.

This clonotype was observed a handful of times. This rearrangement joins TRBV15 to TRBJ2-6; a possible D gene is TRBD1 (5 bases). The germline CDR1 and CDR2 sequences are LNHNV and YYDKDF (reference sequence). The V end was cut by 6 bases, the J end by 0 bases, with 9 bases between. The CDR3 consists of 15 residues. The CDR3 coding sequence is TGTGCCACCAGTCGGCAGGGCTCTGGGGCCAACGTCCTGACTTTC. Protein: CATSRQGSGANVLTF.

The table lists this clonotype with a few counts. V usage is TRBV3-1 and J usage is TRBJ2-5; D gene uncertain. With 1 base removed from V and 0 bases from J, the gap between germline ends came to 12 bases. The CDR3 covers 16 residues. Germline V gives CDR1 LGHDT, CDR2 YNNKEL (reference sequence). The CDR3 loop is CASSQVPPSNQETQYF. The CDR3 DNA reads TGTGCCAGCAGCCAAGTCCCTCCGAGCAACCAAGAGACCCAGTACTTC.

Points on this clonotype: At one end, the junction sequence differs from germline, possibly due to a read error. The rearrangement joins TRBV25-1 to TRBJ1-1; tentative D call: TRBD1 (5 bases). The germline gives CDR1 MGHDK, CDR2 SYGVNS. This CDR3 comprises 14 residues. The CDR3 sequence is CASSVPGRSTEVFF. The CDR3, as DNA: TGTGCCAGCAGTGTCCCAGGGAGGAGCACTGAAGTTTTCTTT.

On this clonotype: Relative to the germline gene, one junction end is altered; a read error may explain this. The chain is built from TRBV27 and TRBJ2-5; 8 bases match TRBD2. CDR1 is MNHEY and CDR2 is SMNVEV in the germline V gene (reference sequence). The length of the CDR3 is 14 residues. CDR3: CASSYSGKQETRYF. The CDR3 nucleotides read TGTGCCAGCAGTTATAGCGGGAAGCAAGAGACCCGGTACTTC.

The chain employs TRBV7-9 and TRBJ2-3; D may be TRBD2 (5 bases). The V gene's germline CDR1 is SEHNR and CDR2 FQNEAQ (reference sequence). The CDR3 totals 15 residues. Deletions cut 6 bases from V and 2 bases from J, with 15 bases between. Written as DNA, the CDR3 is TGTGCCAGCAGAGCAGACTCCCGGGACACAGATACGCAGTATTTT. It yields the protein CASRADSRDTDTQYF.

The J gene is TRBJ2-3, the V gene TRBV6-6; the D is unclear. Germline V CDR1 and CDR2: MNHNY, SVGAGI (reference sequence). V lost 0 bases to trimming and J lost 2 bases, with 12 bases between them. The CDR3 totals 16 residues. CDR3 DNA sequence: TGTGCCAGCAGTTACTCAGGCAACTCCTACACAGATACGCAGTATTTT. Its translation is CASSYSGNSYTDTQYF.